These 30 T cell receptor beta chains were all obtained from the same sample, sequenced in a study of cytomegalovirus exposure and HLA in healthy donors. Repertoires were generated with immunoSEQ multiplex PCR, while TCRdb's copy carries only in-frame clones and drops some. The sample has over 200,000 clones; around nine tenths are singletons. Specimen: PBMCs. The receptors originated from a woman under 30 in good health and CMV-seropositive.

The CDR3 is CASSPQGTPNEKLFF. CDR3 coding DNA: TGCGCCAGCAGCCCGCAGGGGACGCCTAATGAAAAACTGTTTTTT. The V gene is TRBV5-1, the J gene TRBJ1-4; D is possibly TRBD1 (6 bases). The CDR3 covers 15 residues. With 4 bases removed from V and 3 bases from J, the gap between germline ends came to 13 bases. Looked up from germline, CDR1 is SGHRS and CDR2 is YFSETQ. The variable domain in full, completed from reference TRBV5-1 and TRBJ1-4, reads KAGVTQTPRYLIKTRGQQVTLSCSPISGHRSVSWYQQTPGQGLQFLFEYFSETQRNKGNFPGRFSGRQFSNSRSEMNVSTLELGDSALYLCASSPQGTPNEKLFFGSGTQLSVL.

The chain uses TRBV6-1 and TRBJ2-7; D is possibly TRBD1 (6 bases). This CDR3 region has 14 residues. Germline CDR1 and CDR2: MNHNS and SASEGT. Trimming took off 6 bases at V and 2 bases at J, with 14 bases between the two ends. CDR3 sequence: CASRYRVGTYEQYF. The CDR3 coding sequence is TGTGCCAGCAGATACAGGGTGGGTACCTACGAGCAGTACTTC.

The chain joins TRBV7-9 to TRBJ2-2; 13 bases are a match to TRBD2. The CDR3 is made up of 16 amino acids. Germline V gene lookup returns CDR1 SEHNR and CDR2 FQNEAQ (reference sequence). The ends lost 5 bases at V and 5 bases at J; junction bases unmatched: 5. The DNA of the CDR3 is TGTGCCAGCAGCCCTCGGACTAGCGGGAGAACCGGGGAGCTGTTTTTT. Translating gives CASSPRTSGRTGELFF.

The chain employs TRBV27 and TRBJ2-5, with D possibly TRBD1 on 6 matching bases. Germline-derived CDR1 and CDR2 are MNHEY and SMNVEV (reference sequence). This CDR3 contains 15 residues. Between the trimmed V and J ends, which lost 5 bases and 2 bases, there was a span of 15 bases. This CDR3 is CASSEQGTWQETQYF. The CDR3 DNA is TGTGCCAGCAGTGAACAGGGTACTTGGCAAGAGACCCAGTACTTC.

This chain connects TRBV10-3 to TRBJ1-2; 7 bases map to TRBD1. Germline trimming cut 10 bases from V and 0 bases from J; bases unmatched to any gene: 17. Germline CDR1 is ENHRY and CDR2 is SYGVKD. This CDR3 is built from 17 residues. This CDR3 reads CATRGSGSSNSNYGYTF. For the CDR3, the DNA is TGTGCCACCAGGGGGTCAGGGTCCTCAAATTCTAACTATGGCTACACCTTC.

This chain connects TRBV25-1 to TRBJ2-1; no clear D. CDR1 is MGHDK and CDR2 is SYGVNS in the germline V gene. This CDR3 region has 12 residues. The germline V and J ends were trimmed by 5 bases and 6 bases, with 8 bases remaining between them. Written as DNA, the CDR3 is TGTGCCAGCAGTTCGAATAGCAATGAGCAGTTCTTC. Encoded protein: CASSSNSNEQFF.

This clone was detected only once. This chain uses TRBV27 with TRBJ2-6, with 7 bases aligning to TRBD1. The CDR3 runs 16 residues. Germline lookup yields CDR1 MNHEY and CDR2 SMNVEV (reference sequence). Losses at the gene ends were 6 bases for V and 4 bases for J; bases not matched to a gene: 9. The CDR3 sequence: CASSPDRARGANVLTF. CDR3 DNA: TGTGCCAGCAGCCCAGACAGGGCGAGGGGGGCCAACGTCCTGACTTTC.

The table lists this clone with a count of one. CDR3 amino acids: CASSLGLAGMNTGELFF. CDR3 in DNA: TGTGCCAGCAGTTTAGGGCTAGCGGGGATGAACACCGGGGAGCTGTTTTTT. The rearrangement joins TRBV27 to TRBJ2-2, with 9 positions matching TRBD2. Looked up from germline, CDR1 is MNHEY and CDR2 is SMNVEV (reference sequence). The CDR3 runs to 17 residues. V dropped 2 bases and J dropped 1; count of bases not matched to a gene: 5.

This chain uses TRBV21-1 with TRBJ1-2; the table gives TRBD1 as D, unverified against the DNA. TRBV21-1 is shown as a pseudogene. The CDR3 extends over 17 amino acids. CDR3 nucleotide sequence: TGTGCCAGCAGCAAAGTTCGGTTATGGACAGGGCAGAATGGCTACACCTTC. This translates into CASSKVRLWTGQNGYTF.

The CDR3, as DNA: TGTGCCAGCAGTCCGGGACAGGGAGACTACAATGAGCAGTTCTTC. Translating it yields CASSPGQGDYNEQFF. The gene calls are TRBV6-5 and TRBJ2-1, with 9 bases aligning to TRBD1. Per the germline V gene, CDR1 is MNHEY and CDR2 is SVGAGI. V shed 5 bases and J 3 bases; nucleotides not matched to a gene: 5. The CDR3 is 15 amino acids.

A single count supports this clone. The chain has TRBV5-1 and TRBJ2-7, with TRBD2 matching 14 bases. CDR1 is SGHRS and CDR2 is YFSETQ in the germline V gene. This CDR3 is built from 17 residues. The junction had 5 bases not matched to a gene; V was cut back by 0 bases and J by 3 bases. In DNA, the CDR3 is TGCGCCAGCAGCTTGGGGGGGACTAGCGGGGGCTTCTACGAGCAGTACTTC. This codes for CASSLGGTSGGFYEQYF.

This clone appeared a few times. The chain recombines TRBV5-1 with TRBJ2-1; perhaps TRBD1 as D (7 bases). The CDR3 loop spans 15 amino acids. Deletions cut 4 bases from V and 7 bases from J, with 18 bases between. Germline values: CDR1 SGHRS, CDR2 YFSETQ. For the CDR3, the DNA is TGCGCCAGCAGCCGGGACAGCAGCGGGTGGAATGAGCAGTTCTTC. Its protein product is CASSRDSSGWNEQFF.

This chain joins TRBV28 and TRBJ2-4; 8 positions match TRBD1. The germline gives CDR1 MDHEN, CDR2 SYDVKM. CDR3 size: 19 residues. V shed 4 bases and J 0 bases; nucleotides not matched to a gene: 14. CDR3 in amino acids: CASSSRQGLRELAKNIQYF. The CDR3 DNA reads TGTGCCAGCAGTTCCCGACAGGGGTTAAGAGAACTAGCCAAAAACATTCAGTACTTC.

The table lists this clone with a count of one. The chain couples TRBV28 to TRBJ1-5; D not certain. V lost 6 bases and J lost 1, with 10 bases in between. Per germline, CDR1 MDHEN and CDR2 SYDVKM. This CDR3 comprises 14 residues. CDR3: CASRTSGSNQPQHF. CDR3 in DNA: TGTGCCAGCAGGACCTCGGGGAGCAATCAGCCCCAGCATTTT.

The J gene is TRBJ2-4, the V gene TRBV21-1; the DNA was not compared with TRBD1, the D call given in the table. TRBV21-1 is an annotated pseudogene. This CDR3 is built from 10 residues. The CDR3 spells CASSEDRGDF. In DNA, the CDR3 is TGTGCCAGCAGCGAGGACAGGGGGGACTTC.

The count of this clone is one. The CDR3 nucleotides read TGCGCCAGCAGCCCCGGGGATAGAAATGAGCAGTTCTTC. Translating it yields CASSPGDRNEQFF. The chain couples TRBV5-1 to TRBJ2-1; D may be TRBD2 (5 bases). The CDR3 runs 13 residues. Trimming pared 4 bases from V and 7 bases from J, leaving 12 bases between. Germline assignment: CDR1 SGHRS and CDR2 YFSETQ. The whole variable domain, filled in from reference TRBV5-1 and TRBJ2-1, reads KAGVTQTPRYLIKTRGQQVTLSCSPISGHRSVSWYQQTPGQGLQFLFEYFSETQRNKGNFPGRFSGRQFSNSRSEMNVSTLELGDSALYLCASSPGDRNEQFFGPGTRLTVL.

The chain employs TRBV7-8 and TRBJ1-5, with unresolved D. CDR3 length equals 14 residues. V was cut by 3 bases and J by 4 bases, with 10 bases left in between. The germline CDR1 and CDR2 sequences are SGHVS and FQNEAQ. The CDR3 protein is CASSFAVLNQPQHF. Written as DNA, the CDR3 is TGTGCCAGCAGCTTTGCCGTCCTAAATCAGCCCCAGCATTTT.

V usage is TRBV18 and J usage is TRBJ1-3; D gene uncertain. The germline CDR1 and CDR2 sequences are KGHSH and LQKENI. The V gene lost 0 bases and the J gene lost 0 bases, with 9 bases spanning the gap. This CDR3 comprises 16 residues. The CDR3 here is CASSPPFPGSGNTIYF. In DNA, the CDR3 is TGTGCCAGCTCACCACCCTTCCCAGGCTCTGGAAACACCATATATTTT.

The V and J genes are TRBV4-1 and TRBJ1-5; the D gene is possibly TRBD1 (6 bases). The CDR3 consists of 17 residues. V was shortened by 3 bases and J by 5 bases, with 20 bases between the two germline ends. Germline V lookup: CDR1 MGHRA, CDR2 YSYEKL. CDR3 DNA sequence: TGCGCCAGCAGCCAGTTATCATTATCAACAGGGCATCAGCCCCAGCATTTT. Protein sequence: CASSQLSLSTGHQPQHF.

J is TRBJ2-2 and V is TRBV5-6; D is perhaps TRBD1 (5 bases). Trimming removed 4 bases from V and 8 bases from J, with 15 bases in between. CDR3 length: 14 residues. Germline V gene sequence: CDR1 SGHDT, CDR2 YYEEEE. CDR3 residues: CASSRLRVLGELFF. The CDR3 DNA reads TGTGCCAGCAGCCGTCTCAGGGTATTGGGGGAGCTGTTTTTT.

The J gene is TRBJ2-7, the V gene TRBV14, with a tentative D call TRBD2 (6 bases). The CDR3 is 16 residues long. Per germline, CDR1 SGHDN and CDR2 FVKESK. V was cut by 2 bases and J by 3 bases, with 17 bases left in between. DNA for the CDR3: TGTGCCAGCAGCCAAACCCTACGGGGGTGGCGCTACGAGCAGTACTTC. Amino acid sequence: CASSQTLRGWRYEQYF.

The CDR3 nucleotides are TGTGCCTGGAAGAGACTAGCGGGAGTAGGCGGTTTCCCTCTTCAGTTCTTC. Translated, it gives CAWKRLAGVGGFPLQFF. This chain connects TRBV30 to TRBJ2-1; 12 bases agree with TRBD2. Germline trimming cut 4 bases from V and 13 bases from J; bases unmatched to any gene: 20. There are 17 residues in the CDR3. Germline-derived CDR1 and CDR2 are GTSNPN and SVGIG (reference sequence).

V is TRBV7-9 and J is TRBJ2-2; weak D call: TRBD2 (6 bases). Germline V lookup: CDR1 SEHNR, CDR2 FQNEAQ (reference sequence). V was clipped by 2 bases and J by 4 bases, with 17 bases between them. This CDR3 spans 17 amino acids. CDR3 nucleotides: TGTGCCAGCAGCTTACAGTCAAAAGGCGGGATCACCGGGGAGCTGTTTTTT. Translation: CASSLQSKGGITGELFF.

V and J are TRBV21-1 and TRBJ2-7; TRBD2 reflects the table's D call only, with no check against the DNA. TRBV21-1 constitutes a pseudogene. This CDR3 spans 16 amino acids. The CDR3 region has the DNA TGTGCCAGCAGCCCTCGGCTAGCGGGAGACCCCTACGAGCAGTACTTC. It is translated as CASSPRLAGDPYEQYF.

The gene calls are TRBV27 and TRBJ2-7, with D perhaps matching TRBD1 (6 bases). Between the trimmed V and J ends, which lost 1 base and 7 bases, there was a span of 17 bases. CDR1 is MNHEY and CDR2 is SMNVEV in the germline V gene (reference sequence). The CDR3 contains 15 residues. DNA for the CDR3: TGTGCCAGCAGTTTATACGGCAGGGGCCCGGGAGAGCAGTACTTC. Residues: CASSLYGRGPGEQYF.

V usage is TRBV11-3 and J usage is TRBJ2-2; TRBD1 aligns across 7 bases. CDR1 and CDR2 from the germline V gene are SGHNT and YENEEA. The CDR3 contains 14 residues. V was pared by 5 bases and J by 3 bases, with 3 bases of the junction left unmatched. The CDR3 is CASSPRGYTGELFF. DNA for the CDR3: TGTGCCAGCAGCCCCAGGGGGTACACCGGGGAGCTGTTTTTT. The complete variable domain, with remaining parts taken from reference TRBV11-3 and TRBJ2-2, reads EAGVVQSPRYKIIEKKQPVAFWCNPISGHNTLYWYLQNLGQGPELLIRYENEEAVDDSQLPKDRFSAERLKGVDSTLKIQPAELGDSAVYLCASSPRGYTGELFFGEGSRLTVL.

This clone was seen only a few times. V is TRBV11-2 and J is TRBJ1-5, with 10 positions matching TRBD1. The CDR3 is 14 amino acids. CDR1 is SGHAT and CDR2 is FQNNGV in the germline V gene. V shed 5 bases and J 4 bases; nucleotides not matched to a gene: 2. The CDR3 reads CASSRDRGNQPQHF. The CDR3 DNA follows: TGTGCCAGCAGCCGGGACAGGGGAAATCAGCCCCAGCATTTT.

The CDR3 coding sequence is TGTGCCAGCAGCGCCCCGGGACAGTCTAATGAAAAACTGTTTTTT. Translating gives CASSAPGQSNEKLFF. This rearrangement joins TRBV9 to TRBJ1-4, with TRBD1 matching 7 bases. The CDR3 has 15 amino acids. Trimming removed 3 bases from V and 3 bases from J; junction bases left unmatched: 5. Germline CDR1 SGDLS, CDR2 YYNGEE.

The genes are TRBV2 and TRBJ2-1; 7 bases are shared with TRBD2. There are 17 residues in the CDR3. J lost 6 bases, V lost 3 bases, and 14 bases had no gene match. Germline V gives CDR1 SNHLY, CDR2 FYNNEI. The CDR3 DNA is TGTGCCAGCAGTGATTTGGCGGGAGCTTACCTTATCAATGAGCAGTTCTTC. It yields the protein CASSDLAGAYLINEQFF. The whole variable domain, remainder taken from reference TRBV2 and TRBJ2-1, is EPEVTQTPSHQVTQMGQEVILRCVPISNHLYFYWYRQILGQKVEFLVSFYNNEISEKSEIFDDQFSVERPDGSNFTLKIRSTKLEDSAMYFCASSDLAGAYLINEQFFGPGTRLTVL.

The table lists this clone with a count of one. The genes are TRBV27 and TRBJ2-5; D possibly corresponds to TRBD1 (6 bases). This CDR3 has 14 amino acids. Trimming pared 6 bases from V and 5 bases from J, leaving 16 bases between. Germline V CDR1 and CDR2: MNHEY, SMNVEV (reference sequence). The CDR3 coding sequence is TGTGCCAGCAGCTTAGGTAGGGGGATGGAGACCCAGTACTTC. Protein sequence: CASSLGRGMETQYF.